This entry describes one T cell receptor (beta chain). Its antigen is as yet unknown. This entry belongs to a study of early T cells in non-severe SARS-CoV-2 infection. Germline V lookup: CDR1 SEHNR, CDR2 FQNEAQ (reference sequence). The germline V and J ends were trimmed by 5 bases and 1 base, with 14 bases remaining between them. CDR3 length equals 15 residues. Study conclusions and caveats: VDJdb matching, biased toward anti-spike CD8 responses, missed private and CD4 specificities.

TCRdb independently ran MiXCR on the 5' RACE reads; one entry per CDR3 protein. The sample has approximately 47,000 distinct CDR3 sequences, around 10% seen once. The receptor's source is an adult who was a healthcare worker with PCR-confirmed SARS-CoV-2 infection or an uninfected control (not recorded which). This sequence joins TRBV7-9 and TRBJ2-5; the D is unclear. Specimen: whole blood, collected at baseline. The CDR3 region has the DNA TGTGCCAGCAGCCAAAAATCGCCAACCCAAGAGACCCAGTACTTC. Residues: CASSQKSPTQETQYF. The whole variable domain, remainder taken from reference TRBV7-9 and TRBJ2-5, is DTGVSQNPRHKITKRGQNVTFRCDPISEHNRLYWYRQTLGQGPEFLTYFQNEAQLEKSRLLSDRFSAERPKGSFSTLEIQRTEQGDSAMYLCASSQKSPTQETQYFGPGTRLLVL.